Listed below are T cell receptor beta chains from one sample, sequenced in a study of cytomegalovirus exposure and HLA in healthy donors. Measured with immunoSEQ multiplex PCR; TCRdb has only the in-frame clones, and not every one. The sample records around 130,000 clones, over 80% being singletons. Sequenced: PBMCs. These receptors were taken from a man aged 25-40 years in good health and CMV-seronegative. The CDR3 runs from the conserved cysteine through the conserved F or W. Not every row has a clone size; where given, it reads once, few, many or a size class.

TRBJ1-6,.,TRBV11-2,CASSFKGGNSPLHF
TRBJ1-1,few,TRBV25-1,CASSEFGGTEAFF
TRBJ2-3,.,TRBV11-2,CASSLAGTDTQYF
TRBJ2-1,.,TRBV6-6,CASSRGQLTYNEQFF
TRBJ2-1,.,TRBV11-2,CASRATSGGFNYNEQFF
TRBJ1-1,once,TRBV4-3,CASSQDQRDTEAFF
TRBJ2-7,once,TRBV15,CATSRDRSYEQYF
TRBJ2-3,.,TRBV9,CASSEGLVSTDTQYF
TRBJ2-7,.,TRBV9,CASSVASGDEQYF
TRBJ1-1,.,TRBV9,CASRDPGQAKSLNTEAFF
TRBJ2-7,.,TRBV11-2,CASSLIGVVYEQYF
TRBJ2-7,.,TRBV7-8,CASSLPRRGGRSYEQYF
TRBJ1-1,.,TRBV5-1,CASSSPTGTTEAFF
TRBJ2-5,.,TRBV6-5,CASSRRGAETQYF
.,.,TRBV10-1,CASSFPGQGVSGSYEQYF
TRBJ1-1,.,TRBV5-1,CASSPGQGNTEAFF
TRBJ1-5,.,TRBV19,CASSIGLYSNQPQHF
TRBJ2-1,.,TRBV4-3,CASSQDGGWGGEQFF
TRBJ2-7,.,TRBV4-1,CASSQQSTGTQYEQYF
TRBJ2-3,.,TRBV6-5,CASSYKRGSDTQYF
TRBJ2-1,.,TRBV11-2,CASSLASGGRLDNEQFF
TRBJ2-5,once,TRBV27,CASSPDRGRETQYF
TRBJ2-7,.,TRBV7-8,CASSRRVAGIAYEQYF
TRBJ1-1,few,TRBV5-1,CASSLGDRNTEAFF
TRBJ2-7,.,TRBV2,CASSVRSGRIEQYF
TRBJ2-3,.,TRBV14,CASSRQTGTDTQYF
TRBJ1-1,.,TRBV6-1,CASSVRVEVTEAFF
TRBJ1-2,few,TRBV5-8,CASRWTGRFNTF
TRBJ2-6,.,TRBV28,CASGTGGSKLAGSSGANGLTF
TRBJ1-2,few,TRBV7-9,CASSLQTGFYGYTF
TRBJ1-1,.,TRBV5-1,CASSLGLGQNTEAFF
TRBJ1-4,.,TRBV28,CASRAELVATNEKLFF
TRBJ1-2,few,TRBV7-2,CASSSRRVSNYGYTF
TRBJ1-2,.,TRBV28,CASNPVDGTGGGYTF
TRBJ1-1,.,TRBV28,CASSLQGPPNTEAFF
.,.,TRBV7-9,CASSRTGYEQYF
TRBJ2-4,.,TRBV2,CASSGTGPVHRAKNSQYF